This TCR beta chain was found in a study of response to subunit inactivated influenza vaccine. Notes on the study in general: With each seasonal influenza vaccination, the authors suggested, few new T cells are recruited.

TCRdb used MiXCR to reprocess the RT-PCR reads, holding one entry per CDR3 protein. Here the sample spans about 190,000 distinct CDR3 sequences, about an eighth being singletons. Germline V gene sequence: CDR1 SGHTA, CDR2 FQGNSA. The J segment lost 2 bases and the V segment lost 5 bases, leaving 6 bases of the junction unmatched. This CDR3 spans 14 amino acids. On this clonotype: Its antigen remains unidentified.

The sequencing used CD8+ T cells sorted from PBMCs, collected 5 days after vaccination. The chain combines TRBV7-2 with TRBJ2-7; 7 bases line up with TRBD2. This clonotype was sampled from a man in his fifties who received an inactivated influenza vaccine. CDR3 coding DNA: TGTGCCAGCAGCGTCACTAGCGAGCCCTACGAGCAGTACTTC. It is translated as CASSVTSEPYEQYF.